This TCR beta chain stems from a study of PD-1 blockade in classical Hodgkin lymphoma. The table came from immunoSEQ multiplex PCR; TCRdb's copy has only in-frame clones and leaves some out. The sample shows just under 65,000 clones, roughly nine tenths of them seen only once. V lost 4 bases to trimming and J lost 11 bases, with 20 bases between them. Germline-derived CDR1 and CDR2 are MGHRA and YSYEKL. The CDR3 consists of 15 residues. Sample time point: cycle 4 day 1 (C4D1), after more than 5 weeks of nivolumab. All patients experienced relapse after autologous stem cell transplantation, and brentuximab vedotin exposure was variable.

The V and J genes are TRBV4-1 and TRBJ1-4; TRBD1 might be the D (6 bases). This sample comprised peripheral blood mononuclear cells (PBMCs), obtained before the fourth cycle of nivolumab. This receptor was obtained from a human donor with classical Hodgkin lymphoma. The CDR3 sequence: CASSLPTVTGNKLFF. As DNA, the CDR3 is TGCGCCAGCAGCCTCCCCACGGTAACAGGGAATAAACTGTTTTTT.